The next 27 T cell receptor beta chains were all read from a single sample in a study of radiotherapy plus CTLA-4 blockade in lung cancer (dated by TCRdb to the late 2010s). Preparation of the library involved the immunoSEQ multiplex PCR assay. TCRdb re-hosts the immuneACCESS table, in-frame sequences only. Its copies lack some clones; in the studies checked, an unresolved V gene accounts for under half of them, and the cause for the rest is not known. This sample is represented by more than 100,000 clones; 80% to 90% of them were singletons. The ten largest clones take up 6.9% of the sample. Specimen: peripheral blood, collected from a patient treated with radiotherapy plus ipilimumab. The receptors come from a human donor with non-small cell lung cancer that progressed on radiotherapy plus ipilimumab.

The gene calls are TRBV6-5 and TRBJ2-7; 13 nucleotides match TRBD2. CDR1 MNHEY and CDR2 SVGAGI come from the germline V gene. This CDR3 region has 13 residues. V lost 6 bases and J lost 6; bases outside the gene matches: 2. CDR3 sequence (DNA): TGTGCCAGCAGACTAGCGGGAGGGAGCGAGCAGTACTTC. Protein sequence: CASRLAGGSEQYF.

V and J are TRBV29-1 and TRBJ2-7, with TRBD1 matching over 9 bases. CDR3 length equals 13 residues. After removal of 4 bases from V and 5 bases from J, the junction contained 6 bases not matched to a gene. Germline CDR1 reads SQVTM; CDR2 reads ANQGSEA. The CDR3 region is CSVGGQGLDEQYF. The CDR3 DNA is TGCAGCGTTGGAGGACAGGGGTTGGACGAGCAGTACTTC.

This clone was observed a single time. The rearrangement joins TRBV6-1 to TRBJ1-1; 11 bases align to TRBD1. Germline V gives CDR1 MNHNS, CDR2 SASEGT. J lost 2 bases, V lost 10 bases, and 9 bases had no gene match. CDR3 length: 15 residues. CDR3 coding DNA: TGTGCCACCCGGGACAGGGGGGTAGAAAACACTGAAGCTTTCTTT. This codes for CATRDRGVENTEAFF.

J is TRBJ2-3 and V is TRBV5-1, with 12 bases fitting TRBD2. The V gene's germline CDR1 is SGHRS and CDR2 YFSETQ. The CDR3 has 16 residues. Trimming at V came to 2 bases and at J to 4 bases, leaving 5 bases not matched to a gene. The CDR3 protein is CASSLRLAGVSDTQYF. CDR3 DNA: TGCGCCAGCAGCTTACGACTAGCGGGAGTGTCAGATACGCAGTATTTT.

The rearrangement joins TRBV6-1 to TRBJ2-3; tentative D call: TRBD2 (6 bases). Trimming took off 7 bases at V and 6 bases at J, with 17 bases between the two ends. Germline assignment: CDR1 MNHNS and CDR2 SASEGT. The CDR3 length is 14 residues. CDR3 amino acids: CASTPSTGVDTQYF. CDR3 DNA sequence: TGTGCCAGCACCCCAAGTACGGGGGTGGATACGCAGTATTTT.

The CDR3 here is CASSPIAGGYNEQFF. The CDR3 bases are TGCGCCAGCAGCCCCATAGCGGGAGGGTATAATGAGCAGTTCTTC. The chain employs TRBV5-1 and TRBJ2-1, with 11 bases fitting TRBD2. Germline CDR1 SGHRS, CDR2 YFSETQ. The CDR3 has 15 residues. Trimming at V came to 4 bases and at J to 7 bases, leaving 7 bases not matched to a gene.

The chain is built from TRBV25-1 and TRBJ1-5; D possibly corresponds to TRBD1 (6 bases). The CDR3 is 16 residues long. Germline values: CDR1 MGHDK, CDR2 SYGVNS. Trimming removed 3 bases at V and 2 bases at J, with 14 bases between. CDR3 nucleotides: TGTGCCAGCAGTGATAGTAGGACAGCTGGCAATCAGCCCCAGCATTTT. It is translated as CASSDSRTAGNQPQHF.

The chain joins TRBV29-1 to TRBJ1-3; D is unresolved. The CDR3 totals 11 residues. Germline CDR1 is SQVTM and CDR2 is ANQGSEA. Trimming left V 7 bases short and J 3 bases short, with 7 bases between. The CDR3 loop is CSAEDGNTIYF. In nucleotides, the CDR3 is TGCAGCGCCGAAGATGGAAACACCATATATTTT.

The chain links TRBV7-3 to TRBJ1-1; D is undetermined. Germline CDR1 reads SGHTA; CDR2 reads FQGTGA. The V gene lost 1 base and the J gene lost 1 base, with 4 bases spanning the gap. The CDR3 is 13 amino acids. The CDR3 bases are TGTGCCAGCAGCTTAATTCCGAACACTGAAGCTTTCTTT. Translating it yields CASSLIPNTEAFF.

The rearrangement links TRBV4-2 to TRBJ1-1; D call uncertain. V was clipped by 2 bases and J by 1 base, with 8 bases between them. The CDR3 is 14 residues long. Germline V lookup: CDR1 LGHNA, CDR2 YNFKEQ. The CDR3 sequence: CASSQNAANTEAFF. The DNA of the CDR3 is TGTGCCAGCAGCCAAAATGCGGCGAACACTGAAGCTTTCTTT.

V is TRBV7-2 and J is TRBJ1-5; D ambiguous. CDR1 and CDR2 (germline): SGHTA, FQGNSA. The CDR3 is made up of 15 amino acids. Trimming cost V 5 bases and J 3 bases, with 14 bases left between them. CDR3 residues: CASSQSGPNNQPQHF. DNA for the CDR3: TGTGCCAGCAGCCAATCAGGACCGAACAATCAGCCCCAGCATTTT.

V usage is TRBV5-6 and J usage is TRBJ1-3, with 9 positions matching TRBD1. The CDR3 spans 14 residues. Germline assignment: CDR1 SGHDT and CDR2 YYEEEE. The junction had 2 bases not matched to a gene; V was cut back by 4 bases and J by 3 bases. CDR3 region: CASSRQGGGNTIYF. The CDR3 DNA is TGTGCCAGCAGCCGACAGGGGGGTGGAAACACCATATATTTT.

The chain employs TRBV4-2 and TRBJ2-1; possible D gene TRBD2, 6 bases. The CDR3 consists of 12 residues. Trimming left V 1 base short and J 11 bases short, with 9 bases between. CDR1 and CDR2 from the germline V gene are LGHNA and YNFKEQ. CDR3 in DNA: TGTGCCAGCAGCCAAGCTAGCGATAAGCAGTTCTTC. It specifies CASSQASDKQFF.

The V call is TRBV5-1, the J call TRBJ2-1; maybe TRBD2 (6 bases). The V gene lost 0 bases and the J gene lost 4 bases, with 11 bases spanning the gap. Germline CDR1 and CDR2: SGHRS and YFSETQ. The CDR3 is made up of 15 amino acids. The CDR3 nucleotides read TGCGCCAGCAGCTTGGTATTAGCGGCGTACAATGAGCAGTTCTTC. This encodes CASSLVLAAYNEQFF.

This clone was recorded only once. The V call is TRBV6-6, the J call TRBJ2-3, with TRBD2 matching 11 bases. This CDR3 spans 15 amino acids. The germline V gene encodes CDR1 MNHNY and CDR2 SVGAGI (reference sequence). Trimming took 5 bases from V and 4 from J; bases not matched to a gene: 5. This CDR3 reads CASSHSGRASDTQYF. The CDR3 DNA reads as TGTGCCAGCAGTCATAGCGGGAGGGCCTCAGATACGCAGTATTTT.

The V call is TRBV9, the J call TRBJ2-7, with TRBD1 matching over 7 bases. The CDR3 covers 16 residues. V lost 4 bases and J lost 2; bases outside the gene matches: 12. In germline, CDR1 is SGDLS, CDR2 YYNGEE. In nucleotides, the CDR3 is TGTGCCAGCAGCCCCCGGCCTCCGGGACAGCCCTACGAGCAGTACTTC. Protein product: CASSPRPPGQPYEQYF.

The J gene is TRBJ1-3, the V gene TRBV6-5, with a weak D call TRBD1 (5 bases). The CDR3 length is 14 residues. Trimming stripped 5 bases from V and 4 bases from J, with 12 bases between. Per the germline V gene, CDR1 is MNHEY and CDR2 is SVGAGI. The CDR3 is CASSPGTVGNTIYF. CDR3 coding DNA: TGTGCCAGCAGTCCGGGGACTGTGGGAAACACCATATATTTT.

The V call is TRBV30, the J call TRBJ1-2; TRBD1 matches 7 bases. Germline V lookup: CDR1 GTSNPN, CDR2 SVGIG (reference sequence). Trimming cost V 0 bases and J 6 bases; bases outside gene matches: 13. The CDR3 runs to 16 residues. The CDR3 DNA follows: TGTGCCTGGAGTGTAAAACAGGGGTCGAAAGTCCATGGCTACACCTTC. This translates into CAWSVKQGSKVHGYTF.

The rearrangement links TRBV27 to TRBJ2-7, with 9 bases that match TRBD1. CDR1 MNHEY and CDR2 SMNVEV come from the germline V gene (reference sequence). There are 13 residues in the CDR3. With 3 bases clipped from V and 4 bases from J, the junction kept 1 base outside the gene matches. The CDR3 region is CASSLDRGYEQYF. For the CDR3, the DNA is TGTGCCAGCAGTTTGGACAGGGGATACGAGCAGTACTTC.

The rearrangement links TRBV25-1 to TRBJ2-1; D tentatively reads TRBD1 or TRBD2 (6 bases each). This CDR3 spans 14 amino acids. Germline CDR1 MGHDK, CDR2 SYGVNS. V lost 1 base to trimming and J lost 10 bases, with 14 bases between them. The CDR3 sequence is CASSESGARGEQFF. The CDR3, as DNA: TGTGCCAGCAGTGAATCAGGGGCTCGGGGGGAGCAGTTCTTC.

J is TRBJ2-1 and V is TRBV12-5, with 10 bases identical to TRBD2. The CDR3 has 15 amino acids. Per the germline V gene, CDR1 is LGHNT and CDR2 is FRNRAP. The V and J ends lost 8 bases and 1 base, in that order; junction bases with no gene match: 5. Here the CDR3 reads CASTPSGSSYNEQFF. DNA for the CDR3: TGTGCTAGTACGCCTAGCGGGAGTTCCTACAATGAGCAGTTCTTC.

The chain combines TRBV29-1 with TRBJ2-6; D unclear. The CDR3 runs 13 residues. Trimming stripped 3 bases from V and 2 bases from J, with 5 bases between. Germline V gene sequence: CDR1 SQVTM, CDR2 ANQGSEA. The CDR3 DNA follows: TGCAGCGTTGACCAGGCTGGGGCCAACGTCCTGACTTTC. Amino acids: CSVDQAGANVLTF.

This clone was seen more than once but under ten times. The V call is TRBV28, the J call TRBJ2-7; 7 bases are a match to TRBD2. The CDR3 extends over 15 amino acids. V trimming: 4 bases; J trimming: 4 bases; junction bases outside the gene matches: 10. Germline CDR1 is MDHEN and CDR2 is SYDVKM. This CDR3 is CASSSPYGREYEQYF. The CDR3 DNA reads TGTGCCAGCAGTTCCCCTTATGGGCGGGAGTACGAGCAGTACTTC.

This chain uses TRBV2 with TRBJ1-2; TRBD1 might be the D (6 bases). Germline V gene sequence: CDR1 SNHLY, CDR2 FYNNEI. This CDR3 is built from 15 residues. V was cut by 4 bases and J by 0 bases, with 12 bases left in between. In DNA, the CDR3 is TGTGCCAGCAGTGTGGACAGCCCTTCTAACTATGGCTACACCTTC. It is translated as CASSVDSPSNYGYTF.

The rearrangement uses TRBV28 and TRBJ2-5; the D is unclear. There are 15 residues in the CDR3. Germline-derived CDR1 and CDR2 are MDHEN and SYDVKM. Trimming removed 8 bases at V and 6 bases at J, with 22 bases between. As DNA, the CDR3 is TGTGCCAGCGAGGCTGGAACACCTGACCCGAAGACCCAGTACTTC. Its protein is CASEAGTPDPKTQYF.

The chain employs TRBV5-1 and TRBJ2-5; D perhaps matches TRBD2 (5 bases). Germline assignment: CDR1 SGHRS and CDR2 YFSETQ. Trimming stripped 7 bases from V and 4 bases from J, with 17 bases between. The CDR3 runs to 14 residues. In DNA, the CDR3 is TGCGCCAGCCGCCTCGGGGTCTTAATAGAGACCCAGTACTTC. Translation: CASRLGVLIETQYF.

This rearrangement joins TRBV27 to TRBJ2-3; D may be TRBD2 (5 bases). Trimming pared 2 bases from V and 6 bases from J, leaving 9 bases between. The germline CDR1 and CDR2 sequences are MNHEY and SMNVEV (reference sequence). CDR3 size: 13 residues. The CDR3 DNA is TGTGCCAGCAGTTTAACCGGGATCGATACGCAGTATTTT. The encoded protein is CASSLTGIDTQYF.